The text below deals with one TCR beta chain. Its antigen has not been determined. Base qualities are not provided; no much larger clone lies one nucleotide away. This record belongs to a study of cytomegalovirus exposure and HLA in healthy donors (TCRdb year 2017). For the wider study: An earlier analysis of approximately 640 of the donors reported about 250 Gb of sequence data and 117 million unique TCR beta sequences from 150 million to 200 million T cells. An early release covering around 630 HLA-typed donors comprised 250 to 350 gigabases of sequencing data and tens of millions of unique TCR sequences. The genetic ancestry cluster associated with self-reported Caucasian donors included 80% to 90% of the 398 genotyped donors. The aim of the study was to test whether cataloging public T cell receptors could identify signatures of past pathogen exposure. The study used immunosequencing to profile the T cell repertoires of several hundred subjects and linked those repertoires to cytomegalovirus serostatus. Besides the first cohort of around 700 subjects, a separate validation cohort made up of 120 or so different subjects was used. To predict cytomegalovirus infection status, the study combined high-throughput TCR immunosequencing, statistical association of individual TCRs with disease status, and machine learning. A later analysis re-examined previously published TCR beta repertoires from over 500 donors and added high-resolution HLA genotyping to investigate patterns of TCR occurrence. Rather than using new phenotypic data, the later analysis identified candidate immune exposures from TCR beta sequences and from how often those sequences occurred across donors. An earlier analysis of around 540 of the donors applied high-throughput TCR beta sequencing to assess whether each TCR beta V gene segment acted as functional or pseudogenic. Alongside the repertoire data, information on donor age, sex, ethnicity and CMV serostatus was compiled. A later genetic analysis used genome-wide SNP genotypes for about 55% of the 666 donors, treating that subset as a discovery cohort. Every discovery cohort repertoire had been produced on one sequencing platform. HLA typing included class I and class II loci at four-digit resolution. The number of typed donors differed by locus: roughly 629-640 for A, B, C, DRB1 and DQB1; 522 for DQA1; around 610 for DPA1; and 400 to 480 for DPB1. A handful of DR-DQ haplotypes were handled as single units for association and clustering because linkage in the cohort was strong. On average, around 240,000 unique TCR beta nucleotide sequences were sequenced per donor among 398 genotyped donors of the cohort, with 15% to 20% of those sequences being non-productive. Study-wide conclusions, independent of this receptor: In a later genetic analysis, a missense DCLRE1C variant was associated with V-gene and J-gene trimming of TCR beta chains, and the association was replicated in an independent cohort. A later analysis associated some 17,000 TCR beta sequences with specific HLA alleles at a false discovery rate of 0.05. According to the authors, the approach could potentially be generalized to other disease states and immunological phenotypes. Only TCR beta chains were sequenced in this cohort, and the absence of alpha or paired-chain data limited detectable features. In a later analysis, TCR association rates were found to vary across HLA loci, with the most associated TCRs seen for DRB1 alleles and the fewest for HLA-C alleles. In both the original and validation cohorts, the classifier was reported to diagnose cytomegalovirus status with high specificity and sensitivity. HLA typing was unavailable for some donors at each locus, so association tests used only the typed subset. A later genetic analysis reported fewer N-insertions in productive TCRs among donors in an Asian-associated ancestry cluster than the roughly 620-donor mean. In a later analysis, several top co-occurrence clusters were reported to appear linked to parvovirus B19, influenza, CMV and Epstein-Barr virus. Some IMGT-functional V segments, including TRBV6-2 and TRBV6-3, could not be told apart with the 87-base-pair reads, so those segments were excluded. A cluster of highly shared sequence variants was judged likely to represent a technical artifact of the sequencing pipeline. Immune exposure information for the cohort was limited to CMV serostatus. In a later analysis, HLA-associated TCR beta chains showed more clonal expansion and lower generation probabilities than non-associated chains that were equally common. Correlated functional status among segregating V segments might reflect linkage disequilibrium, but an unknown experimental factor could not be ruled out. About 17 rarely observed V segments, including chromosome 9 orphons, were excluded from the earlier analysis of several hundred of the donors because counts were too low. Broadly in line with IMGT annotations, most TCR beta V segments showed up in productive rearrangements about 90% or about 30% of the time in an earlier analysis of 450 to 750 of the donors. A total of 150 or so TCR beta chains were listed by the study as associated with cytomegalovirus. When HLA alleles, especially DR and DQ, strongly co-occurred, TCR associations were difficult to assign to individual alleles. Three of the identified cytomegalovirus-associated TCR beta chains were confirmed in vitro to be specific for cytomegalovirus antigens. According to a later analysis, most CMV-associated TCR beta chains appeared to be HLA-restricted, and the HLA associations seemed to be driven largely by CMV exposure. A further reported finding was that TCR beta sequences accurately predicted the HLA-A and HLA-B alleles for most subjects in the first cohort. Most TCR sequences were observed very rarely across donors, whereas some public TCRs were present in many individuals. Sequencing depth was assumed to be roughly uniform across donors in the presence/absence analyses, though that assumption may not hold.

The germline V gene supplies CDR1 KGHSH and CDR2 LQKENI. V lost 5 bases and J lost 4 bases, and the count of bases not matched to a germline gene is 22. Inclusive of the bounding cysteine and phenylalanine, the CDR3 is 19 residues long. Just CDR3 DNA is preserved here, 57 bases in frame from base 1. The cohort was made up of 650 to 700 healthy bone marrow donors. At the time of sampling, all cohort members were nominally healthy, though unrecorded immune exposures were likely present. The donor was CMV seronegative and belonged to the group of roughly 330 seronegative cohort members. A peripheral blood sample was provided by each donor, and peripheral blood mononuclear cells were used for TCR beta sequencing. The Qiagen DNeasy Blood Extraction Kit was used to extract genomic DNA from the blood cell samples. Libraries were constructed by the immunoSEQ multiplex PCR assay. The multiplex PCR relied on a mix of 60 forward primers for TCR Vbeta segments and 13 reverse primers for TCR Jbeta segments. The CDR3 region of rearranged TCR beta genes was amplified from genomic DNA by a multiplex PCR assay. The Illumina HiSeq System was used to sequence the amplified TCR beta libraries as 87-base-pair reads. Turning to the authors' computational methods: A later analysis counted approximately 84 million unique TCR beta chains across the 666 repertoires, and some 11 million of these chains were shared by at least two donors. Raw reads were error-corrected and collapsed into unique sequences with a nearest-neighbor algorithm that merged closely related sequences to remove PCR and sequencing errors. CDR3 sequences were aligned to IMGT reference sequences to assign V, D and J gene segments. For a sequence to be retained, a match of at least six nucleotides was required to both a V gene segment and a J gene segment. Rearrangements were called productive when the CDR3 lacked stop codons and stayed in frame with V and J; all others were non-productive. CDR3 was defined by IMGT convention, running from the second conserved V-encoded cysteine to the conserved J-encoded phenylalanine. Sequences without an unambiguous match to a single V gene segment were excluded from the earlier analysis of 587 of the donors. In an earlier analysis of a few hundred of the donors, a V segment was called functional when productive rearrangements were above 56.7%, and segregating when the standard deviation between donors exceeded 5%. To diagnose cytomegalovirus status from the catalog of TCR beta chain sequences, a statistical classification framework was built. V and J gene assignment, in a later analysis, came from comparing TCR nucleotide sequences with IMGT/GENE-DB human TR gene sequences. A later analysis assigned CDR3 sequences and most-parsimonious VDJ recombination scenarios with the TCRdist pipeline. In a later analysis, every TCR beta chain was defined by the combination of its CDR3 amino acid sequence and its V-gene family, and reads without a unique V-gene family were dropped. To address suspected cross-contamination and a sequencing artifact, a later analysis removed around 590 highly shared, low-generation-probability nucleotide sequences. In a later analysis, a clonal expansion index was calculated for each public chain from normalized within-repertoire ranks of inferred template counts. In a later analysis, generation probabilities were computed using a VDJ recombination model fitted to out-of-frame rearrangements, and the results were checked against IGoR. In a later analysis, TCR-TCR, TCR-HLA and TCR-CMV co-occurrence was scored with hypergeometric tests, and a repertoire-size bias correction was applied to TCR pairs. In a later analysis, false discovery rates were estimated by permuting HLA or CMV assignments 20 times. A later analysis grouped co-occurring TCRs with DBSCAN, adding TCRdist sequence similarity when clustering within HLA-allele-positive subsets. For co-occurrence clustering, repertoires with fewer than 30,000 or more than 120,000 public chains were excluded, along with 4 to 6 repertoires with anomalous nucleotide sharing. TCRdb provides this immuneACCESS table in a form limited to in-frame rearrangements. Some clones are lacking; in checked studies, under half of them reflect an unresolved V gene, and why the rest are absent is not known. V, J and clone size reflect that table, while D and trimming were determined from the DNA. Counted in this sample were over 150,000 clones; roughly four fifths of them appeared once. In total, the top ten clones hold 0.098% of the sample.

The chain joins TRBV18 to TRBJ1-2, with TRBD1 matching 7 junction bases. The origin of this receptor is a boy aged 2-15 years in good health and CMV-seronegative. Sequenced: PBMCs. The CDR3 has the sequence CASSFLYRDRHTFPYGYTF. The nucleotide sequence reads as follows: TGTGCCAGCTCATTTCTCTACCGGGACAGACACACTTTCCCCTATGGCTACACCTTC.